This TCR beta chain appears in the sequencing data of a study of beta chain features in type 1 diabetes. Study-wide findings and caveats: All four CD4+ subsets from Type 1 diabetes patients carried moderately but significantly shorter TCRB CDR3s.

Every isolated RNA sample was fully reverse transcribed, so sequencing captured expressed TCRB transcripts. The table came from immunoSEQ multiplex PCR; TCRdb's copy has only in-frame clones and leaves some out. The table shows about 360,000 clones, with roughly 12% occurring only once. In this sample, this clone turned up a few times. Antigen: not known. This CDR3 region has 12 residues. Deletions cut 8 bases from V and 7 bases from J, with 14 bases between. CDR1 and CDR2 from the germline V gene are ENHRY and SYGVKD. This TCR was recovered from a man aged 18 to 30 in good health. The chain carries TRBV10-3 and TRBJ1-1, with a tentative D call TRBD1 (5 bases). What was sequenced was naive CD4+ T cells from blood. The CDR3 reads CAISGGGDEAFF. The CDR3 DNA sequence: TGTGCCATCTCCGGCGGGGGGGATGAAGCTTTCTTT.